The 13 T cell receptor beta chains in this list originate from one sample, sequenced in a study of CD8 T cells in Susac syndrome (dated by TCRdb to the late 2010s). Receptors were amplified or captured by the immunoSEQ multiplex PCR assay. RNA was extracted using the RNeasy kit, and roughly 0.45 to 1 microgram was reverse transcribed with random hexamers. TCRdb reprocessed the public reads (quality trimming at Q25 with fastp, clone calling with MiXCR) and kept in-frame beta chains. Duplicate CDR3 protein sequences are folded into a single record with the most common DNA and genes. The table for this sample lists fewer than 150,000 distinct CDR3 sequences; approximately 95% of them were counted only once. The top ten clones comprise roughly 0.2% of the sample. Sequencing was done on a sample of CD8+ T cells from PBMCs. The receptors were sampled from a human donor with Susac syndrome.

V is TRBV4-1 and J is TRBJ1-2; the D gene is possibly TRBD1 (5 bases). The CDR3 length is 14 residues. V gave up 2 bases and J gave up 7 bases, with 14 bases separating them. Germline CDR1 and CDR2: MGHRA and YSYEKL. CDR3 region: CASSQLQGRSGYTF. In DNA form, the CDR3 reads TGCGCCAGCAGCCAATTGCAGGGAAGGTCTGGCTACACCTTC.

The V gene is TRBV4-1, the J gene TRBJ2-7; D remains unclear. Between the trimmed V and J ends, which lost 1 base and 7 bases, there was a span of 11 bases. The CDR3 length is 13 residues. CDR1 is MGHRA and CDR2 is YSYEKL in the germline V gene. CDR3 nucleotides: TGCGCCAGCAGCCAAGTACCTGCGGAAGAGCAGTACTTC. The encoded protein is CASSQVPAEEQYF.

This chain joins TRBV21-1 and TRBJ2-2; the D call in the table, TRBD1, was not verified against the DNA. TRBV21-1 is flagged as a pseudogene. This CDR3 contains 14 residues. The CDR3 here is CAIPGPASTGELFF. In DNA, the CDR3 is TGTGCCATCCCGGGGCCTGCGAGCACCGGGGAGCTGTTTTTT.

The chain carries TRBV29-1 and TRBJ2-7; weak D call: TRBD2 (6 bases). V lost 4 bases and J lost 2, with 15 bases in between. The CDR3 is made up of 14 amino acids. Germline values: CDR1 SQVTM, CDR2 ANQGSEA. DNA for the CDR3: TGCAGCGTTGTAGTCCGGGAGACCCCCTACGAGCAGTACTTC. It yields the protein CSVVVRETPYEQYF.

A note on this clonotype: Sequence at one end of the junction differs from germline and may be a read error. The J gene is TRBJ1-1, the V gene TRBV12-3 or TRBV12-4; D is unresolved. The CDR3 has 11 amino acids. CDR3 protein: CASSPNSEAFF. CDR3 DNA sequence: TGTGCCAGCAGTCCAAACAGTGAAGCTTTCTTT.

The chain is built from TRBV3-1 and TRBJ2-7, with a weak D call TRBD1 (6 bases). The CDR3 loop spans 11 amino acids. Germline CDR1 and CDR2: LGHDT and YNNKEL (reference sequence). V lost 6 bases to trimming and J lost 6 bases, with 9 bases between them. The CDR3 reads CASSPGAEQYF. CDR3 nucleotide sequence: TGTGCCAGCAGTCCAGGGGCCGAGCAGTACTTC.

This clonotype was detected only once. This chain links TRBV27 with TRBJ2-3; D perhaps matches TRBD2 (6 bases). Germline V gene data show CDR1 as MNHEY and CDR2 as SMNVEV (reference sequence). V lost 7 bases, J lost 5 bases, and 16 bases lay in between. CDR3 length: 14 residues. CDR3 loop: CASKETSWLDTQYF. CDR3 in DNA: TGTGCCAGCAAGGAGACTAGTTGGTTAGATACGCAGTATTTT.

The V gene is TRBV14, the J gene TRBJ2-7; 8 bases agree with TRBD1. This CDR3 is built from 15 residues. The V gene's germline CDR1 is SGHDN and CDR2 FVKESK. J was trimmed by 0 bases and V by 2 bases; bases with no gene match: 3. The DNA for the CDR3 is TGTGCCAGCAGCCAAAGGACAGGGATCTCCTACGAGCAGTACTTC. Amino acids: CASSQRTGISYEQYF.

The rearrangement joins TRBV4-1 to TRBJ2-1; D is perhaps TRBD2 (6 bases). Trimming removed 1 base from V and 15 bases from J, with 19 bases in between. The CDR3 has 14 residues. Germline CDR1 is MGHRA and CDR2 is YSYEKL. The CDR3 DNA follows: TGCGCCAGCAGCCAAGCTTGGGGGGACCCTCGCCCGTTCTTC. Protein: CASSQAWGDPRPFF.

This rearrangement joins TRBV3-1 to TRBJ2-1; either TRBD1 or TRBD2 may supply D (5 bases each). Per germline, CDR1 LGHDT and CDR2 YNNKEL (reference sequence). Trimming stripped 5 bases from V and 10 bases from J, with 18 bases between. The CDR3 runs 14 residues. CDR3 protein: CASSWDRAPKEQFF. The CDR3, as DNA: TGTGCCAGCAGCTGGGACCGGGCCCCCAAGGAGCAGTTCTTC.

The chain uses TRBV30 and TRBJ1-1, with D possibly being TRBD1 (6 bases). This CDR3 spans 13 amino acids. V lost 3 bases and J 2 bases, leaving 10 bases between the germline ends. Germline V gene lookup returns CDR1 GTSNPN and CDR2 SVGIG (reference sequence). The CDR3 DNA sequence: TGTGCCTGGAGCGCAGGGGACAACACTGAAGCTTTCTTT. Translation: CAWSAGDNTEAFF.

The chain employs TRBV12-3 or TRBV12-4 and TRBJ1-4, with D perhaps matching TRBD1 (5 bases). V was pared by 5 bases and J by 4 bases, with 11 bases between. The length of the CDR3 is 14 residues. CDR3 DNA sequence: TGTGCCAGCAGTGATAGACAGCATAATGAAAAACTGTTTTTT. Residues: CASSDRQHNEKLFF.

The chain carries TRBV3-1 and TRBJ1-5; D perhaps matches TRBD1 (5 bases). V was cut by 3 bases and J by 6 bases, with 9 bases left in between. Germline CDR1 is LGHDT and CDR2 is YNNKEL (reference sequence). The CDR3 loop spans 13 amino acids. This CDR3 reads CASSQWQGQPQHF. The CDR3 DNA follows: TGTGCCAGCAGCCAGTGGCAGGGTCAGCCCCAGCATTTT.